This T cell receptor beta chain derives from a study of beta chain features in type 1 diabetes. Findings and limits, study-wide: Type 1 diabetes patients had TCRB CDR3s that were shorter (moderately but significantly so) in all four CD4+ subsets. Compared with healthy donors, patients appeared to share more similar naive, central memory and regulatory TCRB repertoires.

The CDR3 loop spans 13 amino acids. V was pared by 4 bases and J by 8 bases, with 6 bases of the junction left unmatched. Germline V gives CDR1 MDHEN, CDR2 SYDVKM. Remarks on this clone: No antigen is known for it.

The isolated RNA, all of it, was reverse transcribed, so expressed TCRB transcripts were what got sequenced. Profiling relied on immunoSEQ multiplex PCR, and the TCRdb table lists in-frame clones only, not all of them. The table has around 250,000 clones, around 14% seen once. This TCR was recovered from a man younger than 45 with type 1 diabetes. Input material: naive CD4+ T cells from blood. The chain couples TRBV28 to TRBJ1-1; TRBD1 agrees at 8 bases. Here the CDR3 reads CASSYNRDREAFF. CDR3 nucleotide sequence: TGTGCCAGCAGTTATAACCGGGACAGGGAAGCTTTCTTT.